This T cell receptor (beta chain) originates from a study of T cell repertoires in cytomegalovirus infection. About the study: In public TCR beta signatures, there were indications of both CMV infection and matching HLA type.

This CDR3 has 16 residues. Germline V gene sequence: CDR1 MNHEY, CDR2 SVGEGT. V lost 4 bases to trimming and J lost 4 bases, with 17 bases between them. TCRdb ran MiXCR on the reads and lists one entry per CDR3 protein. The top ten hold 2% to 3% of the sample, which has hundreds of thousands of distinct CDR3 sequences, roughly a tenth seen once. Study results and caveats: Ex vivo, HLA-C-restricted CMV-specific TCR beta clonotypes prevailed over the rest of the response.

Remarks on this clonotype: Its antigen is still unknown.

This TCR was recovered from a human donor in good health (CMV status not recorded). Some clones in this sample may be carry-over from other donors' samples. V usage is TRBV6-2 or TRBV6-3 and J usage is TRBJ1-5; TRBD1 is a possible D gene (6 bases). The sequenced sample was PBMCs. The CDR3 sequence: CASSSPPGQQNQPQHF. CDR3 in DNA: TGTGCCAGCAGTTCCCCCCCCGGACAGCAAAATCAGCCCCAGCATTTT.